The text below deals with one TCR beta chain. What it recognizes is unknown. Cell sorting via CD45RO/CCR7/CD25/CD127/CD95/CD27 was performed to obtain CD4+ naive, central memory, regulatory and stem cell-like memory cells. Of the isolated RNA, all was reverse transcribed, and so the sequenced material was expressed TCRB transcripts. The data were produced by immunoSEQ multiplex PCR, yet TCRdb's version contains in-frame clones alone and is incomplete. This sample yields about 340,000 clones, of which about a tenth are seen a single time; around 1% belongs to the top ten. Per germline, CDR1 MGHDK and CDR2 SYGVNS. This CDR3 comprises 13 residues. V lost 6 bases, J lost 5 bases, and 14 bases lay in between. These data belong to a study of beta chain features in type 1 diabetes. Study-wide points: TCRB repertoires of naive, central memory and Treg cells appeared more similar among patients than among healthy donors. When Type 1 diabetes patients were examined, their TCRB CDR3s proved moderately but significantly shorter in all four CD4+ subsets.

The chain recombines TRBV25-1 with TRBJ2-7, with D tentatively TRBD1 (6 bases). The source material was central memory CD4+ T cells from blood. The TCR sequence derives from a man aged 25-45 years with type 1 diabetes. The chain's CDR3 is CASSLRGVDEQYF. In DNA form, the CDR3 reads TGTGCCAGCAGCCTCAGGGGAGTGGACGAGCAGTACTTC.